These T cell receptor beta chains were read from a single sample in a study of OX40 agonist ivuxolimab in advanced cancers. Produced via immunoSEQ multiplex PCR; TCRdb's table is partial and in-frame only. This table holds around 74,000 clones, less than 95% found once. This specimen consisted of CD4+ or CD8+ T cells sorted from blood, obtained in a trial of the OX40 agonist ivuxolimab. The origin of the receptors is an adult with an advanced solid tumor such as melanoma, head and neck, liver or kidney cancer. Both conserved end residues are part of each CDR3. D genes are given only for firm matches. Clone size appears in some rows only: once, few, many, or a class for an expanded clone.

D gene,V gene,clone size,J gene,CDR3 protein,CDR3 DNA
.,TRBV10-1,.,TRBJ1-1,CASRETGNTEAFF,TGCGCCAGCAGGGAAACAGGGAACACTGAAGCTTTCTTT
.,TRBV7-6,.,TRBJ2-3,CASSPLEYSGGEF,TGTGCCAGCAGCCCACTCGAATATAGCGGAGGGGAATTT
.,TRBV10-3,.,TRBJ2-7,CAISTDYEQYF,TGTGCCATCAGTACGGACTACGAGCAGTACTTC
TRBD2,TRBV27,.,TRBJ2-1,CASRELAGAGNEQFF,TGTGCCAGCAGGGAACTAGCGGGGGCGGGGAATGAGCAGTTCTTC
TRBD2,TRBV13,.,TRBJ2-1,CASSPHASGGREQFF,TGTGCCAGCAGCCCCCACGCTAGCGGGGGGCGAGAGCAGTTCTTC
TRBD1,TRBV12-5,.,TRBJ2-7,CASGRGTELYEQYF,TGTGCTAGTGGACGAGGGACAGAACTATACGAGCAGTACTTC
.,TRBV6-1,.,TRBJ2-7,CASSEAQAYEQYF,TGTGCCAGCAGTGAAGCCCAAGCCTACGAGCAGTACTTC
.,TRBV13,.,TRBJ2-3,CASSASGGGGRTDTQYF,TGTGCCAGCAGCGCCTCGGGGGGCGGGGGAAGGACAGATACGCAGTATTTT
.,TRBV4-1,.,TRBJ1-3,CASSQGRGSGNTIYF,TGCGCCAGCAGCCAAGGACGGGGCTCTGGAAACACCATATATTTT
.,TRBV7-9,.,TRBJ2-7,CASSPPGFHEQYF,TGTGCCAGCAGCCCCCCAGGGTTCCACGAGCAGTACTTC
.,TRBV7-7,.,TRBJ2-3,CASSLGPGITDTQYF,TGTGCTAGCAGCTTAGGGCCGGGTATCACAGATACGCAGTATTTT
.,TRBV18,.,TRBJ2-7,CASGTAYEQYF,TGTGCCAGCGGCACAGCCTACGAGCAGTACTTC
TRBD2,TRBV27,.,TRBJ2-3,CASSYFSGGNTDTQYF,TGTGCCAGCAGTTACTTTAGCGGGGGAAACACAGATACGCAGTATTTT
TRBD1,TRBV11-1,.,TRBJ1-6,CASSTRTGNSPLHF,TGTGCCAGCAGCACCCGGACAGGCAATTCACCCCTCCACTTT
.,TRBV2,.,TRBJ2-4,CASVDSAKNIQYF,TGTGCCAGCGTTGACAGTGCCAAAAACATTCAGTACTTC
.,TRBV11-2,.,TRBJ2-2,CASSFPGELFF,TGTGCCAGCAGCTTCCCCGGGGAGCTGTTTTTT
.,TRBV5-6,.,TRBJ2-4,CASSLLGSNIQYF,TGTGCCAGCAGCTTGCTGGGGTCAAACATTCAGTACTTC
.,TRBV6-1,.,TRBJ1-1,CASSEPIFSTWNTEAFF,TGTGCCAGCAGTGAACCCATTTTTTCGACATGGAACACTGAAGCTTTCTTT
TRBD1,TRBV6-1,once,TRBJ2-3,CASSEVLGTGGADTQYF,TGTGCCAGCAGTGAAGTTCTGGGGACAGGGGGCGCAGATACGCAGTATTTT
TRBD1,TRBV15,once,TRBJ2-2,CATSRDRTGGTGELFF,TGTGCCACCAGCAGAGATAGAACAGGGGGAACCGGGGAGCTGTTTTTT
.,TRBV9,.,TRBJ2-1,CASSGGVVEQFF,TGTGCCAGCAGCGGAGGTGTTGTGGAGCAGTTCTTC
TRBD1,TRBV4-3,once,TRBJ1-1,CASSQEFGTGGMNTEAFF,TGCGCCAGCAGCCAAGAGTTCGGGACAGGGGGCATGAACACTGAAGCTTTCTTT
.,TRBV6-1,once,TRBJ2-5,CASRQLGGQETQYF,TGTGCCAGTCGACAGTTGGGGGGCCAAGAGACCCAGTACTTC
TRBD1,TRBV27,.,TRBJ2-7,CASSTWDRLVSEQYF,TGTGCCAGCAGTACTTGGGACAGGTTAGTCAGCGAGCAGTACTTC
TRBD1,TRBV27,.,TRBJ2-5,CASSLAVTGETQYF,TGTGCCAGCAGTTTAGCTGTGACAGGGGAGACCCAGTACTTC
TRBD2,TRBV4-1,.,TRBJ2-3,CASSQLPSTSGDTDTQYF,TGCGCCAGCAGCCAATTACCTTCGACTAGCGGGGACACAGATACGCAGTATTTT
.,TRBV27,.,TRBJ1-6,CASSFGIHSPLHF,TGTGCCAGCAGTTTCGGAATCCATTCACCCCTCCACTTT
.,TRBV5-5,.,TRBJ1-2,CASTWVDGNYGYTF,TGTGCCAGCACCTGGGTGGACGGCAACTATGGCTACACCTTC
.,TRBV4-1,.,TRBJ2-6,CASSQVTGISGANVLTF,TGCGCCAGCAGCCAAGTTACTGGTATCTCTGGGGCCAACGTCCTGACTTTC